This T cell receptor (beta chain) is drawn from a study of T cell responses to AZD1222 COVID-19 vaccine. Study-wide results and limits: Researchers report vaccine-associated CD4 TCRs spanning spike, with dominance at 160-218 and 743-854. Spike-specific TCRs gained breadth and depth after people received two AZD1222 doses. Only 5 or 6 individuals given AZD1222 were seropositive at baseline.

The repertoire was sequenced with immunoSEQ multiplex PCR; TCRdb's copy has only in-frame clones and lacks some. The repertoire includes around 180,000 clones, almost 90% of them detected once, and less than 0.55% sits in the top ten. About this clone itself: Its antigen is undetermined.

Germline V gives CDR1 KGHSH, CDR2 LQKENI. This CDR3 spans 13 amino acids. Trimming removed 3 bases from V and 5 bases from J, with 7 bases in between. This clonotype was sampled from an adult in good health. The genes are TRBV18 and TRBJ1-4; D unclear. This material consisted of peripheral blood, taken on day 0 of AZD1222 vaccination. The CDR3 protein is CASSPEPNEKLFF. The DNA of the CDR3 is TGTGCCAGCTCACCTGAGCCGAATGAAAAACTGTTTTTT.